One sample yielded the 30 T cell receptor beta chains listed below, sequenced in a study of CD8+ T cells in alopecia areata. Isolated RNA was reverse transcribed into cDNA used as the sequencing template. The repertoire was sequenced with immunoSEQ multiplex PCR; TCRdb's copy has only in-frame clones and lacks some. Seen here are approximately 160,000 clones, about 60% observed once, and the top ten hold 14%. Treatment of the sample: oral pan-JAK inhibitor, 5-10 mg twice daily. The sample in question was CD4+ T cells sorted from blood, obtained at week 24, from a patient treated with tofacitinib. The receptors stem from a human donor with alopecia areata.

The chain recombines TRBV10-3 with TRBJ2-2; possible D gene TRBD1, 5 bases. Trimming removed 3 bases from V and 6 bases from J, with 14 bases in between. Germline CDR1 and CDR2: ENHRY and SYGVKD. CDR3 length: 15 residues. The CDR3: CAISEVLSGSGELFF. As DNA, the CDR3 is TGTGCCATCAGTGAAGTTCTATCAGGGTCCGGGGAGCTGTTTTTT.

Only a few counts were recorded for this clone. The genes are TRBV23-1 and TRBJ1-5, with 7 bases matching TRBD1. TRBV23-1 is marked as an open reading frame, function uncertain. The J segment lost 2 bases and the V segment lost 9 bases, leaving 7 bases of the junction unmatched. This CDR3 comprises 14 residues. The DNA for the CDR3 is TGCGCCAGACCGACAGGGCAAGGCAATCAGCCCCAGCATTTT. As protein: CARPTGQGNQPQHF.

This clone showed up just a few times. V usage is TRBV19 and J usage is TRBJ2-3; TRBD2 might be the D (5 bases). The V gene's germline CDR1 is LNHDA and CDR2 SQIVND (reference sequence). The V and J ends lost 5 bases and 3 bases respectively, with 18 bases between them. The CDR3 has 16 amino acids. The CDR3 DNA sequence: TGTGCCAGTAGTCGCCGGGCGGCAGGCGGGACAGATACGCAGTATTTT. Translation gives CASSRRAAGGTDTQYF.

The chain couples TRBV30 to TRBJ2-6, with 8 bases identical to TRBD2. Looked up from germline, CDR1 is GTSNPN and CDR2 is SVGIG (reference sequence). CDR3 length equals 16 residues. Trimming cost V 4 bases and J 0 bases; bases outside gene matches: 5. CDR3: CAWIRGGNSGANVLTF. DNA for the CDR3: TGTGCCTGGATACGCGGGGGGAACTCTGGGGCCAACGTCCTGACTTTC.

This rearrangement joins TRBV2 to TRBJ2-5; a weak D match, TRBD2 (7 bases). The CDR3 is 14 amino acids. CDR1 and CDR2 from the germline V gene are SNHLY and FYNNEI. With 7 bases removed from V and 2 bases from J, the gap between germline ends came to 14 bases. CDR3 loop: CASTGGAAQETQYF. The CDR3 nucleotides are TGTGCCAGCACTGGGGGGGCAGCTCAAGAGACCCAGTACTTC.

The CDR3 coding sequence is TGTGCCAGCGAGTCCACCCTCCTCACCGGGGAGCTGTTTTTT. It encodes CASESTLLTGELFF. V gene TRBV7-2 combines with J gene TRBJ2-2; no definite D call. Germline V gene data show CDR1 as SGHTA and CDR2 as FQGNSA. CDR3 length: 14 amino acids. Trimming cost V 8 bases and J 4 bases, with 14 bases left between them.

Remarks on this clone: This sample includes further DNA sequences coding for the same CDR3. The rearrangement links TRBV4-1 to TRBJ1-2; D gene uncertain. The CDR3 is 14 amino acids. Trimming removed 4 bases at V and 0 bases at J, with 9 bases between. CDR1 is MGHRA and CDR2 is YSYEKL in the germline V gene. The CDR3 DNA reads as TGCGCCAGCAGCCCCTCGGCTGCTAACTATGGCTACACCTTC. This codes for CASSPSAANYGYTF.

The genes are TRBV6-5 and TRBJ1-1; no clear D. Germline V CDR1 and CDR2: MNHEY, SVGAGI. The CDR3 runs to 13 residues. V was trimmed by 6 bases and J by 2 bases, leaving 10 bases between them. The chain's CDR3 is CASRPVRNTEAFF. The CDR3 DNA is TGTGCCAGCAGGCCCGTGAGAAACACTGAAGCTTTCTTT.

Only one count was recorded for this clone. DNA for the CDR3: TGTGCCAGCAGCTTAAGCCCGGCGGGGTATGGCTACACCTTC. Protein: CASSLSPAGYGYTF. The chain joins TRBV7-9 to TRBJ1-2; no definite D call. Trimming removed 2 bases at V and 5 bases at J, with 12 bases between. Germline V CDR1 and CDR2: SEHNR, FQNEAQ (reference sequence). The CDR3 consists of 14 residues.

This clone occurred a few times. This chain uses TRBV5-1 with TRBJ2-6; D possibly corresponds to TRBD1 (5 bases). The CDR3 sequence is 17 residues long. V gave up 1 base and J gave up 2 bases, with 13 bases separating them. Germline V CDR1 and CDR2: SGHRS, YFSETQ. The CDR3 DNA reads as TGCGCCAGCAGCTTGCAGGGCCTTGGCGCTGGGGCCAACGTCCTGACTTTC. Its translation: CASSLQGLGAGANVLTF.

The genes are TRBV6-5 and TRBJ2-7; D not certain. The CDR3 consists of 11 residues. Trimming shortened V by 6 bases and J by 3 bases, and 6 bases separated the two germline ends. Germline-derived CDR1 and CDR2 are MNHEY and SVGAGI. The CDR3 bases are TGTGCCAGCAGAACCCTCTACGAGCAGTACTTC. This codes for CASRTLYEQYF.

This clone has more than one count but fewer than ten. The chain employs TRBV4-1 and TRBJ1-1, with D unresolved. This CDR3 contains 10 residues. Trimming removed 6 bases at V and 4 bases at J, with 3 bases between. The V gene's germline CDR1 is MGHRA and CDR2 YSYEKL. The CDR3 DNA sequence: TGCGCCAGCAGTGGCACTGAAGCTTTCTTT. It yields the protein CASSGTEAFF.

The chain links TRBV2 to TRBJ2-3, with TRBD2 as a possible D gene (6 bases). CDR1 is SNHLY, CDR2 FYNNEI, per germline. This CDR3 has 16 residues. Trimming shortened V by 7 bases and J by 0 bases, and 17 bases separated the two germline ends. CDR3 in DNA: TGTGCCAGCACAAGCTGGCAAGGAGGGAGCACAGATACGCAGTATTTT. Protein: CASTSWQGGSTDTQYF.

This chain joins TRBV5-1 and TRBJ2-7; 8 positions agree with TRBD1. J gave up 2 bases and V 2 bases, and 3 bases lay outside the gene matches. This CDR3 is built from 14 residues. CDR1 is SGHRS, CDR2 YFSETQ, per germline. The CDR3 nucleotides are TGCGCCAGCAGCTTCGGGACAGGTACCTACGAGCAGTACTTC. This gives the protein CASSFGTGTYEQYF.

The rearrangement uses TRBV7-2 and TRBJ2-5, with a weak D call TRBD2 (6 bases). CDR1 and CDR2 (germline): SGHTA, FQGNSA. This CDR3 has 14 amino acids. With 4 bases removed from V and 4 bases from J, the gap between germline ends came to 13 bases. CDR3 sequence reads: CASSWSGVRETQYF. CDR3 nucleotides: TGTGCCAGCAGCTGGTCGGGGGTTAGAGAGACCCAGTACTTC.

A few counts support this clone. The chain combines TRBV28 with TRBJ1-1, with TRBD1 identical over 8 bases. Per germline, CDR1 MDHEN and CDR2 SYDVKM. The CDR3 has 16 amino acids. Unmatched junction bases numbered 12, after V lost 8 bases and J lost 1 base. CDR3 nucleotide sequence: TGTGCCAGCGGCCGTCCGGACAGGGCCAAGAACACTGAAGCTTTCTTT. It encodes CASGRPDRAKNTEAFF.

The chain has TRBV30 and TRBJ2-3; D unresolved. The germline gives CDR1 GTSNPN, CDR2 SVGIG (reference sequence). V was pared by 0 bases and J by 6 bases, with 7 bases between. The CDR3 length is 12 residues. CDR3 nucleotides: TGTGCCTGGAGTGTTTATGGGGATACGCAGTATTTT. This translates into CAWSVYGDTQYF.

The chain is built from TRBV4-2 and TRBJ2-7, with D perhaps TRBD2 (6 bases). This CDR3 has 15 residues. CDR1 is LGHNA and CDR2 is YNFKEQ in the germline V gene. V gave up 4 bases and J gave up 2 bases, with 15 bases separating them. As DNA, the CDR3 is TGTGCCAGCAGCCCCGGGGCGGGGTTTACCTACGAGCAGTACTTC. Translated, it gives CASSPGAGFTYEQYF.

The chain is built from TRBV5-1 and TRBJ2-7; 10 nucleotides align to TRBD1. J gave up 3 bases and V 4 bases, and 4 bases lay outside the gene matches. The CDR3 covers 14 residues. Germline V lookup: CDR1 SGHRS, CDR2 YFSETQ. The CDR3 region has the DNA TGCGCCAGCAGCGGAGGGGACAGGGGCTACGAGCAGTACTTC. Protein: CASSGGDRGYEQYF.

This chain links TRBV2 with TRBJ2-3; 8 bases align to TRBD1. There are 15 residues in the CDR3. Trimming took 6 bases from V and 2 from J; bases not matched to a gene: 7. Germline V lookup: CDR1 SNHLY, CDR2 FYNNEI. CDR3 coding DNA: TGTGCCAGCAGAAAGAACAGGGGGTCCACAGATACGCAGTATTTT. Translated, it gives CASRKNRGSTDTQYF. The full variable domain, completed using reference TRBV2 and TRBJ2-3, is EPEVTQTPSHQVTQMGQEVILRCVPISNHLYFYWYRQILGQKVEFLVSFYNNEISEKSEIFDDQFSVERPDGSNFTLKIRSTKLEDSAMYFCASRKNRGSTDTQYFGPGTRLTVL.

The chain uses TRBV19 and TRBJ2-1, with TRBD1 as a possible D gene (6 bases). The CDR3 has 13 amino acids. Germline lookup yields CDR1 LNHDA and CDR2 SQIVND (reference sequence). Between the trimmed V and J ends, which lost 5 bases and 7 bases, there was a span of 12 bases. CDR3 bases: TGTGCCAGTAGTCTTTGGACAGAAAATGAGCAGTTCTTC. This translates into CASSLWTENEQFF.

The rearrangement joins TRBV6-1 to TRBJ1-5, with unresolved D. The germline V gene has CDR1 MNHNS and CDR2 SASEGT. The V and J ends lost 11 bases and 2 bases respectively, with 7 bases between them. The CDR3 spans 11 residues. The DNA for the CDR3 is TGTGCCGTGGATGGCAATCAGCCCCAGCATTTT. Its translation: CAVDGNQPQHF.

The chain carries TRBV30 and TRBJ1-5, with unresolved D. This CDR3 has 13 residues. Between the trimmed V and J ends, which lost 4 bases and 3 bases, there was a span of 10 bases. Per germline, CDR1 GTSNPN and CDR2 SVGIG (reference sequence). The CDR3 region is CAWNNGPNQPQHF. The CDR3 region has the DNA TGTGCCTGGAATAACGGACCCAATCAGCCCCAGCATTTT.

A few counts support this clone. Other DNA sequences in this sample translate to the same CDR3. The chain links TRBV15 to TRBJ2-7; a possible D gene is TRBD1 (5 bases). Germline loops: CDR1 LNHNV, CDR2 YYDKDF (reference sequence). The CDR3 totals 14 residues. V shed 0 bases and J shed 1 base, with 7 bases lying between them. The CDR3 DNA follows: TGTGCCACCAGCAGAGACAGGGCTTCCTACGAGCAGTACTTC. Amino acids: CATSRDRASYEQYF.

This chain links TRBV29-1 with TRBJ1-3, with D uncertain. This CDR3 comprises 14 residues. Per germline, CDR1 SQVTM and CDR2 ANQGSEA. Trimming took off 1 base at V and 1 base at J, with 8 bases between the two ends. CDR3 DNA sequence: TGCAGCGTTGAAGGCATCCTTTCTGGAAACACCATATATTTT. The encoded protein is CSVEGILSGNTIYF.

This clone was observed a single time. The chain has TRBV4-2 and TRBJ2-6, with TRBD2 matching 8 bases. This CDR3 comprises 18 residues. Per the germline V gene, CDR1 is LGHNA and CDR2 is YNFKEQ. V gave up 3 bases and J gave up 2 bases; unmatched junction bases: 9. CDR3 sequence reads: CASSHAGGGDTGANVLTF. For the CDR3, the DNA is TGTGCCAGCAGCCACGCCGGGGGGGGCGACACTGGGGCCAACGTCCTGACTTTC.

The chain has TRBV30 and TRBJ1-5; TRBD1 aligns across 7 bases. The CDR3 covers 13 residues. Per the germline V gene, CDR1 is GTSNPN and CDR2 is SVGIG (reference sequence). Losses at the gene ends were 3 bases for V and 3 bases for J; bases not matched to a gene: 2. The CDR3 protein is CAWRGQTNQPQHF. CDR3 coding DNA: TGTGCCTGGAGGGGACAGACCAATCAGCCCCAGCATTTT.

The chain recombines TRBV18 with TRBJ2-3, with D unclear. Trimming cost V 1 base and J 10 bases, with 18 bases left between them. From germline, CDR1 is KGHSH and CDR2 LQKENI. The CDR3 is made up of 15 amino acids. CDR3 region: CASSPRNHPTVPQYF. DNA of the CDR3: TGTGCCAGCTCACCACGCAACCATCCCACAGTGCCGCAGTATTTT. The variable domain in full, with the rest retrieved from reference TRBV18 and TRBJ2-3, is NAGVMQNPRHLVRRRGQEARLRCSPMKGHSHVYWYRQLPEEGLKFMVYLQKENIIDESGMPKERFSAEFPKEGPSILRIQQVVRGDSAAYFCASSPRNHPTVPQYFGPGTRLTVL.

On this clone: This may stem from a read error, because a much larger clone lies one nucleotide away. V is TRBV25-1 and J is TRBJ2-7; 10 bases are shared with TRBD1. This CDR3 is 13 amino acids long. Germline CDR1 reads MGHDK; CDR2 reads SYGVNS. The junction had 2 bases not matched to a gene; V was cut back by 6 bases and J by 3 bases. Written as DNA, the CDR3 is TGTGCCAGCAGCCGGGACAGGGGCTACGAGCAGTACTTC. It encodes CASSRDRGYEQYF.

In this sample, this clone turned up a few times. CDR3 protein: CASSLTVRETQYF. The CDR3 coding sequence is TGTGCCAGCTCACTCACCGTCCGGGAGACCCAGTACTTC. The chain carries TRBV18 and TRBJ2-5; no firm D call. Per germline, CDR1 KGHSH and CDR2 LQKENI. The V gene lost 4 bases and the J gene lost 5 bases, with 11 bases spanning the gap. The CDR3 length is 13 residues.